This entry features one T cell receptor (beta chain) sequence. TCRdb keeps only in-frame clones here, not all; method: immunoSEQ multiplex PCR. The table includes 330,000 or so clones, roughly 86% detected once. This entry is derived from a study of blood T cell repertoires in COVID-19. The CDR3 is made up of 15 amino acids. Deletions cut 1 base from V and 3 bases from J, with 10 bases between. CDR1 and CDR2 (germline): SEHNR, FQNEAQ (reference sequence). The receptor was isolated from a man aged 25-40 years with COVID-19, enrolled during active disease. Sequencing was done on a sample of peripheral blood. This chain joins TRBV7-9 and TRBJ1-5; weak D call: TRBD1 (5 bases). The CDR3 region is CASSLVGLPNQPQHF. CDR3 sequence (DNA): TGTGCCAGCAGCTTAGTGGGACTGCCCAATCAGCCCCAGCATTTT.